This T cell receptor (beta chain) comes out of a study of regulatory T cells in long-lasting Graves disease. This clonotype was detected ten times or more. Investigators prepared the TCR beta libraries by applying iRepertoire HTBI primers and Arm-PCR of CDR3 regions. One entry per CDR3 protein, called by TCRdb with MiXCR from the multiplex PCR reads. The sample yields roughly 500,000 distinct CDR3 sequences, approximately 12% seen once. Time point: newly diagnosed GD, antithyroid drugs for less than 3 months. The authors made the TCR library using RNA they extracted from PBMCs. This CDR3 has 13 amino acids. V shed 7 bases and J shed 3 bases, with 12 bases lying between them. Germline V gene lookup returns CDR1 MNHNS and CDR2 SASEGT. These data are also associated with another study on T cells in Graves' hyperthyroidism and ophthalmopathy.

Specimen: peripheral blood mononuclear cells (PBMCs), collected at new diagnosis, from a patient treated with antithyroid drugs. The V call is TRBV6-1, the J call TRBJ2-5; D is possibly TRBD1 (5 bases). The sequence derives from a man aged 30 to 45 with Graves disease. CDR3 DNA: TGTGCCAGCACAAGACAGCAGAAAGAGACCCAGTACTTC. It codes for CASTRQQKETQYF.